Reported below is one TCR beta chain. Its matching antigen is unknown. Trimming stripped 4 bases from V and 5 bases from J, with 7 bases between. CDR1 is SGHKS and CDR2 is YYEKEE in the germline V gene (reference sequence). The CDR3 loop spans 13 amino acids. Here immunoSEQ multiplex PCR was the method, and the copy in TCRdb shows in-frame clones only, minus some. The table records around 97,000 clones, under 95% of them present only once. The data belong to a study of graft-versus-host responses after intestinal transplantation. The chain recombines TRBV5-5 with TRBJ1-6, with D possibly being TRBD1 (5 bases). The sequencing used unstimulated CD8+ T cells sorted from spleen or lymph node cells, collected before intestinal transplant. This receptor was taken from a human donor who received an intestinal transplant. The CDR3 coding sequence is TGTGCCAGCAGCAGAGGGGATAATTCACCCCTCCACTTT. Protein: CASSRGDNSPLHF.